The clone carrying this T cell receptor beta chain was counted a few times. Antigen: not known. In germline, CDR1 is SGDLS, CDR2 YYNGEE. Trimming left V 0 bases short and J 2 bases short, with 9 bases between. The CDR3 is made up of 14 amino acids. This sample was included in a study of cytomegalovirus exposure and HLA in healthy donors. The study ran its PCR with 60 Vbeta and 13 Jbeta primers. The method was immunoSEQ multiplex PCR; TCRdb's version includes in-frame clones alone and lacks a portion of them. Of some 150,000 clones in the sample, roughly 82% were seen once. General study findings and limits: Only CMV serostatus was available as immune exposure information. The study listed some 160 cytomegalovirus-associated TCR beta chains.

V and J are TRBV9 and TRBJ2-7, with D possibly being TRBD1 (5 bases). The sample consisted of PBMCs. This receptor was taken from a man aged 45-65 years in good health and CMV-seropositive. The CDR3 here is CASSVAGRAYEQYF. CDR3 nucleotide sequence: TGTGCCAGCAGCGTAGCGGGCAGGGCCTACGAGCAGTACTTC.